Shown below are 25 T cell receptor beta chains from a single sample sequenced in a study of T cells after yellow fever vaccination. Using its own MiXCR run on the 5' RACE reads, TCRdb lists one record per CDR3 protein. This sample has under 550,000 distinct CDR3 sequences; roughly 22% occur once, and the top ten carry about 16%. Sequencing used PBMCs, obtained roughly 20 days after the first yellow fever vaccination. The receptors stem from a man aged 18 to 30 who received the YFV17D yellow fever vaccine.

This clonotype was seen a handful of times. The rearrangement links TRBV20-1 to TRBJ2-7, with D possibly being TRBD1 or TRBD2 (5 bases each). V lost 0 bases to trimming and J lost 3 bases, with 18 bases between them. The CDR3 is 16 amino acids. Germline V gene lookup returns CDR1 DFQATT and CDR2 SNEGSKA (reference sequence). CDR3 DNA: TGCAGTGCTAGAGACGTCGGGGCCACACAGATCTACGAGCAGTACGTC. It codes for CSARDVGATQIYEQYV.

The chain links TRBV9 to TRBJ1-4; tentative D call: TRBD1 (6 bases). CDR1 is SGDLS and CDR2 is YYNGEE in the germline V gene. This CDR3 is built from 17 residues. The V and J ends lost 0 bases and 2 bases respectively, with 14 bases between them. The CDR3: CASSVDPQGSTNEKLFF. In DNA, the CDR3 is TGTGCCAGCAGCGTAGATCCACAGGGTTCGACTAATGAAAAACTGTTTTTT.

J is TRBJ2-5 and V is TRBV18, with 9 bases lining up with TRBD1. Per germline, CDR1 KGHSH and CDR2 LQKENI. V lost 7 bases to trimming and J lost 6 bases; unmatched junction nucleotides: 9. There are 14 residues in the CDR3. The DNA of the CDR3 is TGTGCCAGCTTCCACCGGGACAGGGCCCAGACCCAGTACTTC. Protein: CASFHRDRAQTQYF.

This chain joins TRBV5-1 and TRBJ1-3; D gene ambiguous. This CDR3 comprises 14 residues. Germline CDR1 SGHRS, CDR2 YFSETQ. V was cut by 3 bases and J by 0 bases, with 7 bases left in between. CDR3 sequence (DNA): TGCGCCAGCAGCTATGACGACTCTGGAAACACCATATATTTT. Translation gives CASSYDDSGNTIYF. Complete variable domain (other parts from reference TRBV5-1 and TRBJ1-3): KAGVTQTPRYLIKTRGQQVTLSCSPISGHRSVSWYQQTPGQGLQFLFEYFSETQRNKGNFPGRFSGRQFSNSRSEMNVSTLELGDSALYLCASSYDDSGNTIYFGEGSWLTVV.

The table lists this clonotype with a few counts. This sequence joins TRBV28 and TRBJ2-5; D uncertain. Trimming cost V 4 bases and J 4 bases, with 10 bases left between them. The CDR3 spans 13 residues. CDR1 is MDHEN and CDR2 is SYDVKM in the germline V gene. CDR3 sequence: CASSSGPVETQYF. For the CDR3, the DNA is TGTGCCAGCAGTTCCGGGCCTGTAGAGACCCAGTACTTC. The whole variable domain, filled in from reference TRBV28 and TRBJ2-5, reads DVKVTQSSRYLVKRTGEKVFLECVQDMDHENMFWYRQDPGLGLRLIYFSYDVKMKEKGDIPEGYSVSREKKERFSLILESASTNQTSMYLCASSSGPVETQYFGPGTRLLVL.

The J gene is TRBJ2-2, the V gene TRBV6-2 or TRBV6-3; perhaps TRBD2 as D (5 bases). The CDR3 length is 14 residues. Per the germline V gene, CDR1 is MNHEY and CDR2 is SVGEGT. The germline V and J ends were trimmed by 3 bases and 5 bases, with 10 bases remaining between them. This CDR3 is CASSYREVTGELFF. The CDR3 DNA reads as TGTGCCAGCAGTTATCGGGAAGTAACCGGGGAGCTGTTTTTT.

The chain recombines TRBV6-5 with TRBJ1-2; D gene ambiguous. V was shortened by 0 bases and J by 4 bases, with 15 bases between the two germline ends. The CDR3 loop spans 16 amino acids. Looked up from germline, CDR1 is MNHEY and CDR2 is SVGAGI. CDR3 protein: CASSYSIPEAAYGYTF. The CDR3 bases are TGTGCCAGCAGTTACTCGATCCCCGAGGCAGCCTATGGCTACACCTTC.

The chain recombines TRBV7-2 with TRBJ1-5; D might be TRBD1 (6 bases). V lost 1 base, J lost 5 bases, and 12 bases lay in between. In germline, CDR1 is SGHTA, CDR2 FQGNSA. The CDR3 is 15 residues long. The CDR3 loop is CASSLEGGLYQPQHF. The CDR3 nucleotides are TGTGCCAGCAGCTTAGAGGGGGGGCTCTATCAGCCCCAGCATTTT.

The chain couples TRBV20-1 to TRBJ1-2; D gene unclear. V was shortened by 6 bases and J by 2 bases, with 16 bases between the two germline ends. The CDR3 has 14 residues. The germline gives CDR1 DFQATT, CDR2 SNEGSKA (reference sequence). In DNA form, the CDR3 reads TGCAGTGCCCCCAAAACGGGAGACAACTATGGCTACACCTTC. This gives the protein CSAPKTGDNYGYTF.

This clonotype was counted between two and nine times. This chain links TRBV29-1 with TRBJ2-3; TRBD2 matches at 7 bases. The ends lost 5 bases at V and 4 bases at J; junction bases unmatched: 6. The CDR3 loop spans 13 amino acids. Germline lookup yields CDR1 SQVTM and CDR2 ANQGSEA. The CDR3 sequence: CSVWGGRADTQYF. The CDR3 coding sequence is TGCAGCGTTTGGGGGGGGAGAGCAGATACGCAGTATTTT.

This clonotype was counted only a few times. J is TRBJ2-1 and V is TRBV12-3 or TRBV12-4; no firm D call. V lost 6 bases to trimming and J lost 2 bases, with 14 bases between them. CDR3 length: 15 residues. Here the CDR3 DNA reads TGTGCCAGCAGCTCCCCGTTGGCGGCCTACAATGAGCAGTTCTTC. Translating gives CASSSPLAAYNEQFF.

This clonotype was detected only once. The V gene is TRBV6-2 or TRBV6-3, the J gene TRBJ2-7; either TRBD1 or TRBD2 may supply D (6 bases each). The CDR3 has 14 residues. Per germline, CDR1 MNHEY and CDR2 SVGEGT. V lost 2 bases to trimming and J lost 4 bases, with 12 bases between them. Here the CDR3 reads CASSYRGGLYEQYV. In DNA form, the CDR3 reads TGTGCCAGCAGTTACCGAGGGGGGCTATACGAGCAGTACGTC.

This clonotype turned up a few times. The chain couples TRBV12-3 or TRBV12-4 to TRBJ1-2, with a possible D match to TRBD1 (6 bases). This CDR3 region has 12 residues. With 1 base removed from V and 10 bases from J, the gap between germline ends came to 10 bases. The CDR3 is CASSLDRVDYTF. CDR3 bases: TGTGCCAGCAGTTTAGACAGGGTCGACTACACCTTC.

In this sample, this clonotype turned up many times. The chain combines TRBV10-3 with TRBJ2-2; no definite D call. Germline V gives CDR1 ENHRY, CDR2 SYGVKD. The CDR3 has 12 amino acids. Between the trimmed V and J ends, which lost 8 bases and 5 bases, there was a span of 9 bases. CDR3 sequence (DNA): TGTGCCATCCGTGCTGGGACCGGGGAGCTGTTTTTT. Amino acid sequence: CAIRAGTGELFF.

This clonotype was counted a few times. CDR3 in DNA: TGTGCCAGCAGCCGGGGACTAGCGGGGTTCGGTGAGCAGTACTTC. Amino acid sequence: CASSRGLAGFGEQYF. The gene calls are TRBV14 and TRBJ2-7; 13 bases map to TRBD2. J lost 7 bases, V lost 4 bases, and 7 bases had no gene match. Germline V CDR1 and CDR2: SGHDN, FVKESK. This CDR3 region has 15 residues.

This clonotype was seen repeatedly, ten times or more. V is TRBV5-1 and J is TRBJ2-1; 7 bases line up with TRBD1. Looked up from germline, CDR1 is SGHRS and CDR2 is YFSETQ. The CDR3 covers 16 residues. V dropped 0 bases and J dropped 7; count of bases not matched to a gene: 10. DNA for the CDR3: TGCGCCAGCAGCTTGGAGCCCCGACAGGGCGGGAATGAGCAGTTCTTC. Protein sequence: CASSLEPRQGGNEQFF.

J is TRBJ2-5 and V is TRBV6-1; the match to TRBD2 covers 13 bases. Germline assignment: CDR1 MNHNS and CDR2 SASEGT. The CDR3 runs 15 residues. The ends lost 10 bases at V and 5 bases at J; junction bases unmatched: 10. The CDR3 protein is CATRPGLAGSETQYF. The CDR3 DNA is TGTGCCACAAGACCGGGACTAGCGGGGTCCGAGACCCAGTACTTC.

The sample holds a few counts of this clonotype. The CDR3 sequence: CASTSIGGGLAAYEQYF. CDR3 bases: TGTGCCAGCACCTCAATAGGGGGGGGACTAGCGGCCTACGAGCAGTACTTC. The chain uses TRBV7-9 and TRBJ2-7, with 11 bases lining up with TRBD2. The CDR3 is 17 amino acids. The V and J ends lost 7 bases and 2 bases, in that order; junction bases with no gene match: 13. CDR1 SEHNR and CDR2 FQNEAQ come from the germline V gene (reference sequence).

This clonotype was picked up many times. The J gene is TRBJ1-1, the V gene TRBV12-3 or TRBV12-4; D not resolved. Trimming left V 3 bases short and J 1 base short, with 6 bases between. This CDR3 has 13 amino acids. CDR3 sequence: CASSLTENTEAFF. CDR3 in DNA: TGTGCCAGCAGTTTGACCGAGAACACTGAAGCTTTCTTT.

V is TRBV6-2 or TRBV6-3 and J is TRBJ2-3; D gene unclear. From germline, CDR1 is MNHEY and CDR2 SVGEGT. V dropped 6 bases and J dropped 2 bases, with 12 bases sitting between them. CDR3 length equals 14 residues. CDR3 DNA sequence: TGTGCCAGCAGATCCAGCCCCCACACAGATACGCAGTATTTT. It specifies CASRSSPHTDTQYF.

This clonotype has only a few counts. This chain links TRBV5-1 with TRBJ2-7; 7 bases match TRBD1. V was clipped by 5 bases and J by 5 bases; unmatched bases: 13. The CDR3 totals 15 residues. CDR1 SGHRS and CDR2 YFSETQ come from the germline V gene. CDR3 protein: CASRAIYRGRNEQYF. DNA of the CDR3: TGCGCCAGCAGGGCGATTTACAGGGGAAGGAACGAGCAGTACTTC.

V and J are TRBV29-1 and TRBJ2-5; 10 positions match TRBD1. The CDR3 spans 14 residues. J gave up 5 bases and V 1 base, and 4 bases lay outside the gene matches. Looked up from germline, CDR1 is SQVTM and CDR2 is ANQGSEA. CDR3 DNA sequence: TGCAGCGTTGAAGGCTGGACAGGGGGGGAGACCCAGTACTTC. Its translation: CSVEGWTGGETQYF.

This sequence joins TRBV20-1 and TRBJ1-4; D is unresolved. From germline, CDR1 is DFQATT and CDR2 SNEGSKA (reference sequence). V was shortened by 3 bases and J by 8 bases, with 10 bases between the two germline ends. The CDR3 sequence is 12 residues long. The CDR3 spells CSASTEWEKLFF. The CDR3 coding sequence is TGCAGTGCTAGTACAGAGTGGGAAAAACTGTTTTTT.

This clonotype has more than one count but fewer than ten. The chain carries TRBV20-1 and TRBJ2-3, with a weak D call TRBD1 (6 bases). The germline V gene has CDR1 DFQATT and CDR2 SNEGSKA (reference sequence). V gave up 4 bases and J gave up 1 base, with 15 bases separating them. The CDR3 has 15 residues. For the CDR3, the DNA is TGCAGTGCTACCAGACGACAGGCGGGCACAGATACGCAGTATTTT. Translation gives CSATRRQAGTDTQYF.

The V call is TRBV5-1, the J call TRBJ1-1, with D unclear. The CDR3 contains 16 residues. Germline assignment: CDR1 SGHRS and CDR2 YFSETQ. V dropped 4 bases and J dropped 4 bases, with 20 bases sitting between them. CDR3 sequence reads: CASSQKTVNGITEAFF. The CDR3 DNA follows: TGCGCCAGCAGCCAGAAGACCGTCAATGGGATCACTGAAGCTTTCTTT. The whole variable domain, remainder taken from reference TRBV5-1 and TRBJ1-1, is KAGVTQTPRYLIKTRGQQVTLSCSPISGHRSVSWYQQTPGQGLQFLFEYFSETQRNKGNFPGRFSGRQFSNSRSEMNVSTLELGDSALYLCASSQKTVNGITEAFFGQGTRLTVV.